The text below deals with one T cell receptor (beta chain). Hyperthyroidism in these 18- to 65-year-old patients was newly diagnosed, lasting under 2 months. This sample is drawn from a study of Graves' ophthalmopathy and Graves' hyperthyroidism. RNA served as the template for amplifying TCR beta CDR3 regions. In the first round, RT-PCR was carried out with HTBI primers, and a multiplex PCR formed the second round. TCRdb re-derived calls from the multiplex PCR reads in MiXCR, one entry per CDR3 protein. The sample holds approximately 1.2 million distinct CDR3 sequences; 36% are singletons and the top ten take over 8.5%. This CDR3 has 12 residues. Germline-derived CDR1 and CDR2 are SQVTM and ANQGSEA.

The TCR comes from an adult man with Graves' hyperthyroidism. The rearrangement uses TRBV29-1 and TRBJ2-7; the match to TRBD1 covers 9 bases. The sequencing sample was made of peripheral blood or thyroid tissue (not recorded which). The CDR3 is CSVRTGVGEQYF. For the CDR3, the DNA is TGCAGTGTACGGACAGGGGTAGGCGAGCAGTACTTC.